A selection of T cell receptor beta chains follows, all from one sample in a study of blood T cell repertoires in COVID-19. Clones were read by immunoSEQ multiplex PCR, and TCRdb kept only the in-frame ones, dropping some. The table records 110,000 or so clones, 80% of them present only once. Sequencing was carried out using peripheral blood. The receptors stem from a human donor in a cohort sampled during active or convalescent COVID-19. The CDR3 runs from the conserved cysteine through the conserved F or W.

j_call | v_call | cdr3_aa
TRBJ2-3 | TRBV12-5 | CASGPTTGGFLASTDTQYF
TRBJ1-2 | TRBV6-5 | CASSYSTGNNYGYTF
TRBJ2-1 | TRBV7-9 | CASQPGLALHEQFF
TRBJ2-5 | TRBV12-3/TRBV12-4 | CASGVFNVETQYF
TRBJ2-7 | TRBV10-3 | CATRDSSSYEQYF
TRBJ1-2 | TRBV29-1 | CSVDSRTGYGYTF
TRBJ1-2 | TRBV30 | CAWSQATPTGTAYGYTF
TRBJ2-1 | TRBV6-2/TRBV6-3 | CASSYFFSSSYNEQFF
TRBJ1-6 | TRBV6-2/TRBV6-3 | CASSSARQGFFAGRHSPLHF
TRBJ2-7 | TRBV10-3 | CAIGARSYEQYF
TRBJ2-1 | TRBV29-1 | CSVRTTWNEQFF
TRBJ2-3 | TRBV27 | CASSLLRQGPTDTQYF
TRBJ2-1 | TRBV19 | CASSYTSGSRNEQFF
TRBJ1-2 | TRBV18 | CASSPPQGALGGYTF
TRBJ1-5 | TRBV19 | CASSAGTGTQPQHF
TRBJ2-2 | TRBV7-9 | CASSLPLAWDTGELFF
TRBJ2-3 | TRBV6-5 | CASSYGTSPRRTQYF
TRBJ2-5 | TRBV5-4 | CASSSDPSGWGETQYF
TRBJ1-5 | TRBV28 | CASSFHGQGAIQPQHF
TRBJ2-2 | TRBV6-5 | CASSYFGGGELFF
TRBJ1-2 | TRBV10-3 | CAISESSGARGYTF
TRBJ2-3 | TRBV18 | CASSPWGSDSPGRTQYF
TRBJ2-3 | TRBV7-2 | CASSVSGRADTQYF
TRBJ1-4 | TRBV30 | CAWRDRAVNEKLFF
TRBJ1-1 | TRBV10-1 | CASSEGRGTEAFF
TRBJ2-1 | TRBV5-4 | CASSLEPAGPYNEQFF
TRBJ2-5 | TRBV30 | CAWSASGTSGRAYQETQYF
TRBJ1-1 | TRBV7-8 | CASSNKDFRAFF
TRBJ1-2 | TRBV7-2 | CASSPTYYGQSNDGYTF
TRBJ2-7 | TRBV5-4 | CASSPGQGRYEQYF
TRBJ2-5 | TRBV6-5 | CASSYTHQETQYF
TRBJ2-1 | TRBV19 | CASSIHSNNEQFF
TRBJ2-3 | TRBV4-1 | CASSQDPPSGNTDTQYF
TRBJ2-2 | TRBV7-3 | CASSLTSSPDNTGELFF
TRBJ2-7 | TRBV5-1 | CASSLVTAYEQYF
TRBJ2-5 | TRBV6-1 | CASSEGMGQGGLKTQYF
TRBJ2-1 | TRBV10-3 | CAISESKATSGYYNEQFF
TRBJ2-7 | TRBV19 | CASSMGTSGRYEQYF
TRBJ2-5 | TRBV5-1 | CASSNPTGGEKETQYF
TRBJ1-2 | TRBV28 | CASSLWTGGVWGYTF
TRBJ2-2 | TRBV6-5 | CASAKRELYTGELFF
TRBJ2-7 | TRBV7-2 | CASSKPGQGPYEQYF
TRBJ2-3 | TRBV4-3 | CASSHPNPLDTQYF
TRBJ2-3 | TRBV7-2 | CASGSRVTDTQYF
TRBJ2-2 | TRBV4-3 | CASSPYWADTGELFF
TRBJ2-5 | TRBV5-1 | CASSFGTTSAETQYF
TRBJ2-5 | TRBV5-1 | CASLARGARSPKTQYF
TRBJ2-7 | TRBV6-6 | CASSSPGGYEQYF
TRBJ1-2 | TRBV6-2/TRBV6-3 | CASSWTGKYGYTF
TRBJ2-7 | TRBV5-1 | CASSLDPGTRGHEQYF
TRBJ1-5 | TRBV9 | CASSAGTVSNQPQHF
TRBJ2-3 | TRBV7-2 | CASSPSAGSWQYF
TRBJ2-3 | TRBV9 | CASSRGRDSFLDTQYF
TRBJ2-3 | TRBV27 | CASYLAGDTDTQYF